What follows is one T cell receptor beta chain and its context. This record belongs to a study of OX40 agonist ivuxolimab in advanced cancers. Study as a whole: Dose-escalation cases comprised hepatocellular carcinoma, melanoma, renal cell or head and neck cancer.

This table comes from immunoSEQ multiplex PCR, and its TCRdb copy is limited to in-frame clones, with some not included. The sample lists 10,000 to 15,000 clones; 90% were seen once. The clonotype was recovered from an adult with an advanced solid tumor such as melanoma, head and neck, liver or kidney cancer. The sample consisted of CD4+ or CD8+ T cells sorted from blood, taken in a trial of the OX40 agonist ivuxolimab.

This chain's CDR3 is CAWNLSGRRGNEQYF. CDR3 coding DNA: TGTGCCTGGAATTTGTCGGGGCGACGGGGTAACGAGCAGTACTTC. The rearrangement joins TRBV30 to TRBJ2-7; the D gene could be TRBD1 or TRBD2 (5 bases each). Germline values: CDR1 GTSNPN, CDR2 SVGIG (reference sequence). This CDR3 spans 15 amino acids. V dropped 4 bases and J dropped 5 bases, with 21 bases sitting between them.